This TCR beta chain stems from a study of response to subunit inactivated influenza vaccine (dated by TCRdb to the late 2010s). A note on the overall study: The study used deep quantitative T cell receptor repertoire profiling to track responses to a trivalent subunit inactivated influenza vaccine. Overall results and qualifications from the work: According to the authors, only a limited number of new T cells may be recruited by each seasonal influenza vaccination.

This clonotype was counted a few times. Its binding antigen is unknown. No much larger clone is present one base from it, and per-base qualities are unavailable. V is reduced by 5 bases and J by 3 bases, leaving a spacing of 17 bases between them. The germline V gene specifies SGHVS as CDR1 and FNYEAQ as CDR2. Counted from cysteine to phenylalanine, this CDR3 has 15 amino acids. Here the CDR3 DNA is all that survives: 45 bases in frame from base 1. The time point tag for this specimen amounts to: approximately 45 days after influenza vaccine administration. Library preparation was by RT-PCR. Sequencing was performed on an Illumina HiSeq 2500. TCRdb cleaned the public reads at Q25 with fastp, built clones with MiXCR and kept in-frame beta chains. When rows share a CDR3 protein, they turn into one entry using the most common DNA and genes. The sample data list about 500,000 distinct CDR3 sequences, and over 10% of these were observed just once. The leading ten clones occupy around 13% of the sample.

The sequencing here drew on PBMCs from blood, taken about 40 days after vaccination. The chain is made from TRBV7-6 and TRBJ2-7; the D assignment is uncertain and may be TRBD1 or TRBD2, with 7 bases supporting each. This receptor was identified in a middle-aged man who received an inactivated influenza vaccine. Donor details come from another sample of the same person, matched by shared clones. The sequenced DNA is TGTGCCAGCAGCGGGGGGGCAGGGGGGTTCTACGAGCAGTACTTC. Its protein reads: CASSGGAGGFYEQYF.